The 26 T cell receptor beta chains below all came from one sample that was sequenced in a study of PD-L1 blockade in urothelial cancer. The sample's time point: pretreatment peripheral blood. Measured with immunoSEQ multiplex PCR; TCRdb has only the in-frame clones, and not every one. Of tens of thousands of clones in the sample, 65% to 85% are singletons; the top ten hold approximately 10%. The source material was PBMCs, sampled around atezolizumab (anti-PD-L1) treatment. These receptors came from a woman aged 70-85 years with urothelial cancer.

The CDR3: CASSFSGGAGDTQYF. The CDR3 nucleotides are TGTGCCAGCAGCTTTTCGGGGGGGGCTGGAGATACGCAGTATTTT. This chain joins TRBV5-4 and TRBJ2-3; 8 bases align to TRBD2. There are 15 residues in the CDR3. V lost 2 bases, J lost 5 bases, and 7 bases stayed unmatched. CDR1 is SGHNT, CDR2 YYREEE, per germline (reference sequence).

The chain is built from TRBV18 and TRBJ2-1; perhaps TRBD2 as D (6 bases). Germline V lookup: CDR1 KGHSH, CDR2 LQKENI. V dropped 3 bases and J dropped 6 bases, with 15 bases sitting between them. This CDR3 contains 15 residues. CDR3 region: CASSPKRESANEQFF. CDR3 bases: TGTGCCAGCTCACCGAAACGGGAGTCGGCCAATGAGCAGTTCTTC.

This chain connects TRBV15 to TRBJ1-6; D might be TRBD1 (6 bases). The CDR3 extends over 13 amino acids. CDR1 is LNHNV and CDR2 is YYDKDF in the germline V gene (reference sequence). V was cut by 5 bases and J by 4 bases, with 6 bases left in between. The DNA for the CDR3 is TGTGCCACCAGCCAGGGGTATAATTCACCCCTCCACTTT. Encoded protein: CATSQGYNSPLHF. The full variable domain, completed using reference TRBV15 and TRBJ1-6, is DAMVIQNPRYQVTQFGKPVTLSCSQTLNHNVMYWYQQKSSQAPKLLFHYYDKDFNNEADTPDNFQSRRPNTSFCFLDIRSPGLGDTAMYLCATSQGYNSPLHFGNGTRLTVT.

The rearrangement uses TRBV28 and TRBJ1-2; no clear D gene. The V end was cut by 3 bases, the J end by 3 bases, with 5 bases between. Germline V gene data show CDR1 as MDHEN and CDR2 as SYDVKM. The length of the CDR3 is 12 residues. CDR3 coding DNA: TGTGCCAGCAGTTTGGGCGACTATGGCTACACCTTC. Translating gives CASSLGDYGYTF.

The chain carries TRBV9 and TRBJ1-2, with 7 bases that match TRBD1. The length of the CDR3 is 15 residues. The trim removed 2 bases at V and 4 bases at J, leaving 8 bases unmatched. Germline CDR1 SGDLS, CDR2 YYNGEE. CDR3 bases: TGTGCCAGCAGCGTGGCCGGGACAGCCTCCTATGGCTACACCTTC. Its translation is CASSVAGTASYGYTF.

The chain carries TRBV6-5 and TRBJ2-2, with no clear D. V lost 3 bases and J 7 bases, leaving 3 bases between the germline ends. Germline V CDR1 and CDR2: MNHEY, SVGAGI. The CDR3 sequence is 11 residues long. This CDR3 is CASSYYGELFF. The DNA for the CDR3 is TGTGCCAGCAGTTATTACGGGGAGCTGTTTTTT.

J is TRBJ2-1 and V is TRBV7-3, with 8 positions matching TRBD1. The CDR3 is 13 amino acids. V shed 5 bases and J 7 bases; nucleotides not matched to a gene: 4. CDR1 and CDR2 from the germline V gene are SGHTA and FQGTGA. CDR3 amino acids: CASSRRQGNEQFF. The CDR3 DNA follows: TGTGCCAGCAGCAGACGACAGGGGAATGAGCAGTTCTTC.

The CDR3 loop is CASSLAGDEQYF. As DNA, the CDR3 is TGCGCCAGCAGCTTGGCCGGGGACGAGCAGTACTTC. V is TRBV5-1 and J is TRBJ2-7; tentatively, D is TRBD2 (5 bases). Trimming took 0 bases from V and 5 from J, leaving 6 bases between them. CDR3 size: 12 residues. CDR1 is SGHRS, CDR2 YFSETQ, per germline. The variable domain in full, with the rest retrieved from reference TRBV5-1 and TRBJ2-7, is KAGVTQTPRYLIKTRGQQVTLSCSPISGHRSVSWYQQTPGQGLQFLFEYFSETQRNKGNFPGRFSGRQFSNSRSEMNVSTLELGDSALYLCASSLAGDEQYFGPGTRLTVT.

This clone was counted once. This sequence joins TRBV4-2 and TRBJ1-5; D is unclear. Deletions cut 0 bases from V and 2 bases from J, with 8 bases between. Germline V gene lookup returns CDR1 LGHNA and CDR2 YNFKEQ. The CDR3 is 15 residues long. CDR3 protein: CASSQDLYGNQPQHF. As DNA, the CDR3 is TGTGCCAGCAGCCAAGATTTATATGGCAATCAGCCCCAGCATTTT.

This chain uses TRBV5-1 with TRBJ1-5, with D perhaps TRBD1 (6 bases). Germline V gene sequence: CDR1 SGHRS, CDR2 YFSETQ. V lost 0 bases and J lost 2, with 12 bases in between. This CDR3 spans 16 amino acids. The CDR3 DNA is TGCGCCAGCAGCTTGGACGGCAGGGGAGGCAATCAGCCCCAGCATTTT. This sequence encodes CASSLDGRGGNQPQHF.

In DNA, the CDR3 is TGTGCCAGCAGCTCAAGGGACAGCAATGAGCAGTTCTTC. Translation gives CASSSRDSNEQFF. The rearrangement links TRBV13 to TRBJ2-1, with 7 bases identical to TRBD1. The V gene's germline CDR1 is PRHDT and CDR2 FYEKMQ (reference sequence). This CDR3 comprises 13 residues. V was pared by 4 bases and J by 6 bases, with 3 bases of the junction left unmatched. Complete variable domain (other parts from reference TRBV13 and TRBJ2-1): AAGVIQSPRHLIKEKRETATLKCYPIPRHDTVYWYQQGPGQDPQFLISFYEKMQSDKGSIPDRFSAQQFSDYHSELNMSSLELGDSALYFCASSSRDSNEQFFGPGTRLTVL.

There are a few counts of this clone. In DNA form, the CDR3 reads TGCGCCAGCAGCCTTGGGACAGGGTGGGGAGGGGAGCAGTTCTTC. It yields the protein CASSLGTGWGGEQFF. The chain employs TRBV5-1 and TRBJ2-1, with 9 bases aligning to TRBD1. CDR1 is SGHRS and CDR2 is YFSETQ in the germline V gene. Losses at the gene ends were 4 bases for V and 10 bases for J; bases not matched to a gene: 12. The CDR3 loop spans 15 amino acids.

This rearrangement joins TRBV4-3 to TRBJ2-3; 10 bases match TRBD2. CDR1 LGHNA and CDR2 YSLEER come from the germline V gene. This CDR3 region has 16 residues. Germline trimming cut 4 bases from V and 2 bases from J; bases unmatched to any gene: 6. The CDR3 spells CASSPWTSGHTDTQYF. The DNA for the CDR3 is TGCGCCAGCAGCCCGTGGACTAGCGGCCACACAGATACGCAGTATTTT.

Worth noting for this clone: The same CDR3 arises from other DNA sequences in this sample as well. The chain combines TRBV18 with TRBJ2-7, with TRBD1 matching 9 bases. V lost 3 bases to trimming and J lost 3 bases; unmatched junction nucleotides: 3. The CDR3 consists of 14 residues. CDR1 is KGHSH and CDR2 is LQKENI in the germline V gene. CDR3 protein: CASSPRQGVYEQYF. CDR3 DNA: TGTGCCAGCTCACCCCGACAGGGGGTCTACGAGCAGTACTTC.

The CDR3: CASSRDRFSGNTIYF. The CDR3 nucleotides are TGCGCCAGCAGCAGGGACAGGTTCTCTGGAAACACCATATATTTT. The J gene is TRBJ1-3, the V gene TRBV5-1; 8 nucleotides line up with TRBD1. There are 15 residues in the CDR3. V lost 4 bases to trimming and J lost 0 bases; unmatched junction nucleotides: 3. The germline V gene encodes CDR1 SGHRS and CDR2 YFSETQ.

V is TRBV18 and J is TRBJ1-4; 7 bases line up with TRBD1. Germline V gene lookup returns CDR1 KGHSH and CDR2 LQKENI. The V and J ends lost 1 base and 5 bases, in that order; junction bases with no gene match: 4. The CDR3 is 15 amino acids. The CDR3 sequence: CASSPLQGNNEKLFF. The CDR3 coding sequence is TGTGCCAGCTCACCACTACAGGGGAACAATGAAAAACTGTTTTTT.

J is TRBJ2-5 and V is TRBV7-2; D may be TRBD2 (5 bases). The CDR3 is 15 amino acids. CDR1 SGHTA and CDR2 FQGNSA come from the germline V gene. V was clipped by 1 base and J by 5 bases, with 14 bases between them. CDR3 in amino acids: CASSLVLVTGETQYF. The CDR3, as DNA: TGTGCCAGCAGCTTAGTTTTGGTTACGGGGGAGACCCAGTACTTC.

The CDR3 loop is CASSPYNEQFF. The CDR3 nucleotides read TGTGCCAGCAGCCCGTACAATGAGCAGTTCTTC. J is TRBJ2-1 and V is TRBV2; D gene ambiguous. CDR1 and CDR2 (germline): SNHLY, FYNNEI. The CDR3 has 11 residues. The ends were cut back, 6 bases at V and 4 bases at J, with 4 bases in the middle.

The chain joins TRBV5-6 to TRBJ1-5, with D hard to call. V was trimmed by 0 bases and J by 0 bases, leaving 10 bases between them. This CDR3 region has 16 residues. CDR1 is SGHDT and CDR2 is YYEEEE in the germline V gene. In DNA form, the CDR3 reads TGTGCCAGCAGCTTGGGAGGGCGGAGTAGCAATCAGCCCCAGCATTTT. Its translation is CASSLGGRSSNQPQHF.

The V call is TRBV18, the J call TRBJ2-5, with 10 bases matching TRBD2. The germline gives CDR1 KGHSH, CDR2 LQKENI. This CDR3 contains 16 residues. V shed 0 bases and J 4 bases; nucleotides not matched to a gene: 5. The CDR3 nucleotides read TGTGCCAGCTCACCACCGAGTCTAGCGGGAGTAGAGACCCAGTACTTC. This translates into CASSPPSLAGVETQYF.

This clone has just one count. This sequence joins TRBV7-2 and TRBJ2-7; D is perhaps TRBD2 (6 bases). Germline loops: CDR1 SGHTA, CDR2 FQGNSA. The CDR3 runs 13 residues. V was pared by 3 bases and J by 2 bases, with 8 bases between. CDR3 nucleotides: TGTGCCAGCAGCTTCGGGGGAGCCTACGAGCAGTACTTC. Its protein is CASSFGGAYEQYF.

The chain combines TRBV2 with TRBJ2-1, with D possibly TRBD2 on 5 matching bases. In germline, CDR1 is SNHLY, CDR2 FYNNEI. Trimming left V 4 bases short and J 4 bases short, with 11 bases between. The CDR3 contains 14 residues. The CDR3 reads CASSGPGEYNEQFF. The CDR3 DNA follows: TGTGCCAGCAGTGGTCCCGGGGAGTACAATGAGCAGTTCTTC.

The gene calls are TRBV15 and TRBJ1-4; D is possibly TRBD1 (5 bases). The V and J ends lost 0 bases and 6 bases respectively, with 14 bases between them. CDR1 is LNHNV, CDR2 YYDKDF, per germline (reference sequence). This CDR3 is built from 16 residues. The CDR3 region is CATSREGGIRDEKLFF. CDR3 nucleotide sequence: TGTGCCACCAGCAGAGAGGGGGGGATTCGGGATGAAAAACTGTTTTTT. Full variable domain (outside the CDR3, taken from reference TRBV15 and TRBJ1-4): DAMVIQNPRYQVTQFGKPVTLSCSQTLNHNVMYWYQQKSSQAPKLLFHYYDKDFNNEADTPDNFQSRRPNTSFCFLDIRSPGLGDTAMYLCATSREGGIRDEKLFFGSGTQLSVL.

This clone has only one observation. V and J are TRBV27 and TRBJ2-2; D is unresolved. Germline V CDR1 and CDR2: MNHEY, SMNVEV (reference sequence). Trimming cost V 3 bases and J 6 bases, with 17 bases left between them. This CDR3 region has 16 residues. CDR3 in DNA: TGTGCCAGCAGTTTCTTTAGGAGAGGCCGTGCCGGGGAGCTGTTTTTT. Residues: CASSFFRRGRAGELFF.

In this sample, this clone turned up a few times. The chain carries TRBV15 and TRBJ2-2; D is perhaps TRBD2 (6 bases). This CDR3 contains 18 residues. CDR1 and CDR2 (germline): LNHNV, YYDKDF (reference sequence). Trimming cost V 0 bases and J 6 bases, with 20 bases left between them. Here the CDR3 reads CATSRDLLGSGSAGELFF. The CDR3 region has the DNA TGTGCCACCAGCAGAGATCTCCTTGGGAGCGGGTCGGCCGGGGAGCTGTTTTTT.

The V and J genes are TRBV5-1 and TRBJ1-3; 9 bases agree with TRBD1. Looked up from germline, CDR1 is SGHRS and CDR2 is YFSETQ. The CDR3 is made up of 16 amino acids. Trimming at V came to 0 bases and at J to 1 base, leaving 2 bases not matched to a gene. The CDR3, as DNA: TGCGCCAGCAGCTTGGTGACAGGGGGTTCTGGAAACACCATATATTTT. Its protein product is CASSLVTGGSGNTIYF. Full variable domain (remainder filled in from reference TRBV5-1 and TRBJ1-3): KAGVTQTPRYLIKTRGQQVTLSCSPISGHRSVSWYQQTPGQGLQFLFEYFSETQRNKGNFPGRFSGRQFSNSRSEMNVSTLELGDSALYLCASSLVTGGSGNTIYFGEGSWLTVV.